A single sample gave rise to the 25 T cell receptor beta chains below, sequenced in a study of CD8+CD57+ T cells in acquired aplastic anemia. The use of genomic DNA as template underpinned the TCR beta VDJ and CDR3 profiling. A single record per CDR3 protein comes from TCRdb applying MiXCR to the reads. This repertoire shows around 160,000 distinct CDR3 sequences, 40% to 55% found once; its top ten account for approximately 2.9%. Patients included in sequencing had previously demonstrated CD8+CD57+ cell expansion by flow cytometry. Sequencing was done on a sample of sorted CD4+, CD8+, or CD8+CD57+ T cells (not recorded which) from PBMCs. Every receptor here comes from a human donor with aplastic anemia.

This clonotype was recorded once. The chain uses TRBV25-1 and TRBJ1-1; unclear D gene. The CDR3 runs 15 residues. V was cut by 6 bases and J by 5 bases, with 19 bases left in between. Germline V gene data show CDR1 as MGHDK and CDR2 as SYGVNS. CDR3 sequence (DNA): TGTGCCAGCAGCTTATCGTGGACGGGCGGGACTGAAGCTTTCTTT. This gives the protein CASSLSWTGGTEAFF. The entire variable domain, with the rest obtained from reference TRBV25-1 and TRBJ1-1, is as follows: EADIYQTPRYLVIGTGKKITLECSQTMGHDKMYWYQQDPGMELHLIHYSYGVNSTEKGDLSSESTVSRIRTEHFPLTLESARPSHTSQYLCASSLSWTGGTEAFFGQGTRLTVV.

The J gene is TRBJ1-3, the V gene TRBV29-1, with D perhaps TRBD1 (5 bases). Germline V gives CDR1 SQVTM, CDR2 ANQGSEA. This CDR3 spans 15 amino acids. V lost 1 base to trimming and J lost 1 base, with 11 bases between them. CDR3 coding DNA: TGCAGCGTTGAAGCGGGACGGGGGTCTGGAAACACCATATATTTT. It is translated as CSVEAGRGSGNTIYF.

This sequence joins TRBV2 and TRBJ1-5; D perhaps matches TRBD1 (5 bases). CDR1 and CDR2 from the germline V gene are SNHLY and FYNNEI. CDR3 size: 14 residues. Deletions cut 4 bases from V and 4 bases from J, with 11 bases between. CDR3 loop: CASSGGTWNQPQHF. CDR3 nucleotides: TGTGCCAGCAGTGGGGGGACTTGGAATCAGCCCCAGCATTTT.

This clonotype was counted at least ten times. This chain joins TRBV7-2 and TRBJ2-2; 8 nucleotides align to TRBD2. V was clipped by 5 bases and J by 3 bases; unmatched bases: 8. Germline V lookup: CDR1 SGHTA, CDR2 FQGNSA. This CDR3 is built from 16 residues. The DNA for the CDR3 is TGTGCCAGCAGCCGGGGGGGGCTAGCGGACACCGGGGAGCTGTTTTTT. Protein product: CASSRGGLADTGELFF.

A note on this clonotype: A read error is possible here, since a much larger clone lies one base away. The chain has TRBV5-6 and TRBJ2-1; maybe TRBD2 (6 bases). CDR3 size: 15 residues. Germline V gives CDR1 SGHDT, CDR2 YYEEEE. Here the CDR3 reads CTSSPYDGSNDEQFF. The CDR3 DNA reads as TGTACCAGCAGCCCTTACGACGGGAGCAACGATGAGCAGTTCTTC.

The J gene is TRBJ1-4, the V gene TRBV28; D not certain. Germline CDR1 reads MDHEN; CDR2 reads SYDVKM. Trimming shortened V by 6 bases and J by 8 bases, and 19 bases separated the two germline ends. This CDR3 spans 15 amino acids. The DNA for the CDR3 is TGTGCCAGCAGCCCCGACGCAGAGCCTACCGAAAAACTGTTTTTT. As protein: CASSPDAEPTEKLFF.

J is TRBJ2-5 and V is TRBV7-2, with 8 bases aligning to TRBD2. Germline V lookup: CDR1 SGHTA, CDR2 FQGNSA. This CDR3 contains 15 residues. Trimming took 5 bases from V and 0 from J; bases not matched to a gene: 5. CDR3 DNA: TGTGCCAGCAGCATTAGCGGGGCGTACCAAGAGACCCAGTACTTC. This encodes CASSISGAYQETQYF.

This clonotype was counted ten times or more. The gene calls are TRBV20-1 and TRBJ1-2; TRBD1 matches 7 bases. CDR3 size: 13 residues. Germline CDR1 and CDR2: DFQATT and SNEGSKA (reference sequence). Unmatched junction bases numbered 6, after V lost 6 bases and J lost 2 bases. CDR3 sequence: CSAPDRANYGYTF. CDR3 sequence (DNA): TGCAGTGCACCCGACAGGGCCAACTATGGCTACACCTTC.

The chain joins TRBV24-1 to TRBJ1-5; TRBD1 agrees at 11 bases. The J segment lost 1 base and the V segment lost 2 bases, leaving 12 bases of the junction unmatched. The CDR3 length is 20 residues. Germline-derived CDR1 and CDR2 are KGHDR and SFDVKD. CDR3 protein: CATSDSSRDRGFISNQPQHF. The CDR3, as DNA: TGTGCCACCAGTGATTCATCCCGGGACAGGGGGTTTATCAGCAATCAGCCCCAGCATTTT.

This clonotype was seen a handful of times. The chain couples TRBV3-1 to TRBJ2-2; D gene unclear. Germline V gene data show CDR1 as LGHDT and CDR2 as YNNKEL (reference sequence). The CDR3 covers 14 residues. Trimming removed 1 base from V and 3 bases from J, with 6 bases in between. The chain's CDR3 is CASSQASDTGELFF. The CDR3 coding sequence is TGTGCCAGCAGCCAAGCAAGCGACACCGGGGAGCTGTTTTTT.

This clonotype was seen repeatedly, ten times or more. The chain couples TRBV12-3 or TRBV12-4 to TRBJ1-2; D remains unclear. V gave up 4 bases and J gave up 4 bases, with 16 bases separating them. This CDR3 is built from 15 residues. CDR3 region: CASSSPWSDPYGYTF. In DNA, the CDR3 is TGTGCCAGCAGTTCACCTTGGTCGGATCCCTATGGCTACACCTTC.

This clonotype was seen at least ten times. J is TRBJ2-7 and V is TRBV5-1; 8 positions agree with TRBD2. V was pared by 4 bases and J by 6 bases, with 6 bases of the junction left unmatched. This CDR3 is built from 13 residues. Germline loops: CDR1 SGHRS, CDR2 YFSETQ. CDR3 DNA: TGCGCCAGCAGCCCCGGGACTAGTCGCGAGCAGTACTTC. Translation gives CASSPGTSREQYF.

This clonotype was detected ten times or more. The genes are TRBV7-9 and TRBJ2-5; 7 nucleotides agree with TRBD1. Germline V CDR1 and CDR2: SEHNR, FQNEAQ (reference sequence). V trimming: 5 bases; J trimming: 2 bases; junction bases outside the gene matches: 8. CDR3 size: 15 residues. CDR3 protein: CASSPTGDRQETQYF. The CDR3 DNA reads TGTGCCAGCAGCCCAACCGGGGACAGACAAGAGACCCAGTACTTC.

This clonotype has a count of ten or more. This sequence joins TRBV7-9 and TRBJ1-5, with 10 positions matching TRBD1. The V segment lost 1 base and the J segment 6 bases; nucleotides outside the gene matches: 6. Germline V lookup: CDR1 SEHNR, CDR2 FQNEAQ (reference sequence). CDR3 size: 16 residues. The CDR3 reads CASSLGSTGGTQPQHF. The DNA for the CDR3 is TGTGCCAGCAGCTTAGGGTCGACAGGGGGCACTCAGCCCCAGCATTTT. The full variable domain, completed using reference TRBV7-9 and TRBJ1-5, is DTGVSQNPRHKITKRGQNVTFRCDPISEHNRLYWYRQTLGQGPEFLTYFQNEAQLEKSRLLSDRFSAERPKGSFSTLEIQRTEQGDSAMYLCASSLGSTGGTQPQHFGDGTRLSIL.

The gene calls are TRBV2 and TRBJ2-7, with D maybe TRBD1 (9 bases). Germline CDR1 SNHLY, CDR2 FYNNEI. The CDR3 is 15 residues long. The V gene lost 8 bases and the J gene lost 1 base, with 18 bases spanning the gap. CDR3 sequence: CASLYSGTGSYEQYF. The CDR3 DNA reads as TGTGCCAGCCTATATAGCGGGACAGGGTCCTACGAGCAGTACTTC.

The chain links TRBV19 to TRBJ2-2; D ambiguous. Per germline, CDR1 LNHDA and CDR2 SQIVND (reference sequence). Trimming shortened V by 8 bases and J by 3 bases, and 16 bases separated the two germline ends. This CDR3 has 15 amino acids. The CDR3 bases are TGTGCCAGTCAAAGACCCCCAAGATACACCGGGGAGCTGTTTTTT. This codes for CASQRPPRYTGELFF.

This clonotype occurred many times. J is TRBJ1-1 and V is TRBV2; D is unclear. V lost 6 bases, J lost 2 bases, and 10 bases lay in between. Germline CDR1 is SNHLY and CDR2 is FYNNEI. This CDR3 region has 13 residues. This CDR3 is CASRDNANTEAFF. The CDR3 DNA reads as TGTGCCAGCAGAGATAACGCTAACACTGAAGCTTTCTTT.

The chain is built from TRBV29-1 and TRBJ2-7; possible D gene TRBD1, 6 bases. The CDR3 has 11 residues. With 4 bases removed from V and 6 bases from J, the gap between germline ends came to 10 bases. Germline values: CDR1 SQVTM, CDR2 ANQGSEA. The chain's CDR3 is CSVGDIGEQYF. DNA of the CDR3: TGCAGCGTTGGGGACATAGGCGAGCAGTACTTC.

The rearrangement uses TRBV5-6 and TRBJ1-1; tentatively, D is TRBD1 (6 bases). The germline V gene encodes CDR1 SGHDT and CDR2 YYEEEE. Deletions cut 0 bases from V and 8 bases from J, with 11 bases between. This CDR3 spans 13 amino acids. The DNA for the CDR3 is TGTGCCAGCAGCTTGGTGGTCACAGGGGAAGCTTTCTTT. This gives the protein CASSLVVTGEAFF. Filled out from reference TRBV5-6 and TRBJ1-1, the complete variable domain reads DAGVTQSPTHLIKTRGQQVTLRCSPKSGHDTVSWYQQALGQGPQFIFQYYEEEERQRGNFPDRFSGHQFPNYSSELNVNALLLGDSALYLCASSLVVTGEAFFGQGTRLTVV.

In its sample, this clonotype was seen many times. The V and J genes are TRBV5-1 and TRBJ2-5, with no clear D. The germline CDR1 and CDR2 sequences are SGHRS and YFSETQ. Trimming shortened V by 0 bases and J by 2 bases, and 5 bases separated the two germline ends. CDR3 length: 13 amino acids. This CDR3 reads CASSLDLQETQYF. The CDR3 coding sequence is TGCGCCAGCAGCTTGGACTTACAAGAGACCCAGTACTTC.

CDR3 in amino acids: CASNVWGMNTEAFF. The CDR3 DNA follows: TGTGCCAGCAATGTGTGGGGTATGAACACTGAAGCTTTCTTT. The rearrangement joins TRBV7-2 to TRBJ1-1, with D unclear. This CDR3 spans 14 amino acids. V was shortened by 7 bases and J by 0 bases, with 12 bases between the two germline ends. The germline CDR1 and CDR2 sequences are SGHTA and FQGNSA.

The chain uses TRBV15 and TRBJ2-1; D may match TRBD1 or TRBD2 (5 bases each). The CDR3 is 14 residues long. V gave up 3 bases and J gave up 5 bases, with 11 bases separating them. CDR1 is LNHNV and CDR2 is YYDKDF in the germline V gene (reference sequence). The chain's CDR3 is CATSSGGRNNEQFF. DNA for the CDR3: TGTGCCACCAGCAGTGGGGGACGGAACAATGAGCAGTTCTTC.

The V and J genes are TRBV3-1 and TRBJ2-5; 7 positions match TRBD1. J gave up 7 bases and V 4 bases, and 6 bases lay outside the gene matches. The germline CDR1 and CDR2 sequences are LGHDT and YNNKEL (reference sequence). This CDR3 spans 13 amino acids. CDR3 sequence reads: CASSPGTEGTQYF. CDR3 in DNA: TGTGCCAGCAGCCCTGGGACAGAAGGGACCCAGTACTTC.

Details on this clonotype: Compared with germline, one end of the junction differs, possibly owing to a read error. The rearrangement uses TRBV7-7 and TRBJ2-1, with D perhaps matching TRBD1 (6 bases). This CDR3 comprises 14 residues. Germline assignment: CDR1 SSHAT and CDR2 FNYEAQ (reference sequence). CDR3 DNA: TGTGCTAGCAGCCTCATGCACAGGGCGAATGAGCAGTTCTTC. Its protein is CASSLMHRANEQFF.

The table lists this clonotype with many counts. V gene TRBV19 combines with J gene TRBJ1-5, with D maybe TRBD1 (6 bases). Germline CDR1 is LNHDA and CDR2 is SQIVND (reference sequence). The V gene lost 9 bases and the J gene lost 0 bases, with 15 bases spanning the gap. The CDR3 consists of 15 residues. The CDR3: CASGGQVISNQPQHF. The CDR3 nucleotides are TGTGCCAGCGGGGGCCAGGTCATTAGCAATCAGCCCCAGCATTTT.